This T cell receptor (beta chain) was recorded in a study of regulatory T cells in long-lasting Graves disease. Across the whole study: Antithyroid drug exposure in newly diagnosed Graves' patients had lasted under 3 months.

Stated time point: newly diagnosed GD, antithyroid drugs for less than 3 months. PBMCs were the source of the RNA used for TCR sequencing. Patient provenance is recorded as an endocrinology department in Xi'an, China. The table lists this clonotype with many counts. The CDR3 sequence is 12 residues long. Germline-derived CDR1 and CDR2 are MGHRA and YSYEKL. The V end was cut by 8 bases, the J end by 1 base, with 8 bases between. Arm-PCR with iRepertoire HTBI primers amplified the CDR3 regions for these TCR beta libraries. TCRdb reanalysed the multiplex PCR reads using MiXCR and keeps one entry per CDR3 protein. The sample carries roughly 250,000 distinct CDR3 sequences, more than 15% recorded once. The same sample was also used in a study of T cells in Graves' hyperthyroidism and ophthalmopathy. That paper states: Most thyroid-expanded clonotypes above 0.001 were also found in blood. In the analysis, a 13 V-J model separated ophthalmopathy from stable hyperthyroidism.

This rearrangement joins TRBV4-1 to TRBJ1-1; D gene unclear. This clonotype was obtained from a woman aged 25 to 39 with Graves disease. The sequencing here drew on peripheral blood mononuclear cells (PBMCs), taken at new diagnosis, from a patient treated with antithyroid drugs. This CDR3 reads CASQERNTEAFF. In nucleotides, the CDR3 is TGCGCCAGCCAAGAAAGGAACACTGAAGCTTTCTTT.